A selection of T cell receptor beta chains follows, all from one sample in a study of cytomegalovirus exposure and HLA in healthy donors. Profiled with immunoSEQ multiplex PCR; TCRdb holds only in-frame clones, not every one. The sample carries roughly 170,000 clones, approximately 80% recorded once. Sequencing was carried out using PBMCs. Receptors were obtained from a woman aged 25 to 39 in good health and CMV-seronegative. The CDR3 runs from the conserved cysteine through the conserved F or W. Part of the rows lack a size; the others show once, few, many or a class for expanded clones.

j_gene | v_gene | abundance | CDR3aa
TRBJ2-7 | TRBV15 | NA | CATSLRGTYEQYF
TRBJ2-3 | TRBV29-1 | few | CSVELRQTDTQYF
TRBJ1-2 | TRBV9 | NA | CASSVGFGGRMDYGYTF
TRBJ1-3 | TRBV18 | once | CASSPAGNSGNTIYF
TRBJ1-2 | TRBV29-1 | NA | CSVPYDYGYTF
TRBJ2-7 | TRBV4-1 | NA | CASSQGGGPYEQYF
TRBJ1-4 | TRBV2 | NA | CARKGQPGEKLFF
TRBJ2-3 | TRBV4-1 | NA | CASSQGVLLSTDTQYF
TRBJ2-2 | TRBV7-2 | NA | CASSLHPAGSTGELFF
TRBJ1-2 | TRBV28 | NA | CASSLGTGGNYGYTF